This T cell receptor beta chain was found in a study of Graves' ophthalmopathy and Graves' hyperthyroidism. Regarding this clonotype: Its antigen is not known. A much larger clone sits a single nucleotide away, making a read error possible.

Amplification of the TCR beta CDR3 regions used RNA transcripts (as template). HTBI primers served in a first-round RT-PCR, which a second-round multiplex PCR followed. TCRdb reprocessed the multiplex PCR reads with MiXCR, giving one entry per CDR3 protein. The sample lists over a million distinct CDR3 sequences, around a third seen once, with 11% in the top ten. From germline, CDR1 is SEHNR and CDR2 FQNEAQ (reference sequence). The CDR3 covers 14 residues. V gave up 5 bases and J gave up 6 bases, with 11 bases separating them. Findings and limits, study-wide: Sensitivity reached roughly 70% and specificity 72.22% when the model predicted ophthalmopathy progression.

V is TRBV7-9 and J is TRBJ1-6; weak D call: TRBD1 (5 bases). The sequenced sample was peripheral blood or thyroid tissue (not recorded which). This receptor was identified in an adult man with Graves' hyperthyroidism. CDR3 in amino acids: CASSPPGANSPLHF. The CDR3 DNA is TGTGCCAGCAGCCCTCCTGGGGCTAATTCACCCCTCCACTTT.